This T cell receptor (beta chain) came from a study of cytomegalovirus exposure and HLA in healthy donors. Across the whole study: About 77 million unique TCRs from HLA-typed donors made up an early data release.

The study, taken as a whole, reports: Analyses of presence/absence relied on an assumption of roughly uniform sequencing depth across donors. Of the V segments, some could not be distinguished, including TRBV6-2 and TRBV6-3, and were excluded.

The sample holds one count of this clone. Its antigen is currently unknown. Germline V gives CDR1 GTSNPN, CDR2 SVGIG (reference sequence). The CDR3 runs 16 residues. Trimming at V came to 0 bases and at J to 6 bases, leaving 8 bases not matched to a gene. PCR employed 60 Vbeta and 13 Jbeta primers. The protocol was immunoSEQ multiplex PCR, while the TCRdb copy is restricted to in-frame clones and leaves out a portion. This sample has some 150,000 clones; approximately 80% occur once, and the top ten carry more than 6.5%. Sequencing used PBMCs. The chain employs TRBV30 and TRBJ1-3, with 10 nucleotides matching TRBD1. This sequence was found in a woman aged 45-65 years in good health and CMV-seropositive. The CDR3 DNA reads TGTGCCTGGAGTGTACGAACCGGGACAGGGGTAAACACCATATATTTT. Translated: CAWSVRTGTGVNTIYF. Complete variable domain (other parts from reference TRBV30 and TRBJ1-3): SQTIHQWPATLVQPVGSPLSLECTVEGTSNPNLYWYRQAAGRGLQLLFYSVGIGQISSEVPQNLSASRPQDRQFILSSKKLLLSDSGFYLCAWSVRTGTGVNTIYFGEGSWLTVV.